Only a few counts were recorded for the clone carrying this T cell receptor beta chain. Its antigen is currently unknown. This specimen comes from a study of CD8 T cells in ankylosing spondylitis. Regarding the study as a whole: Significant enrichment of disease-linked clones was reported in matched ankylosing spondylitis synovial fluid. For ankylosing spondylitis blood, a TCR beta motif of fewer than 10 highly homologous variants appeared characteristic.

This CDR3 spans 13 amino acids. Germline-derived CDR1 and CDR2 are SNHLY and FYNNEI. V was trimmed by 6 bases and J by 2 bases, leaving 7 bases between them. As the method for making TCR beta libraries, quantitative 5'-RACE with molecular barcodes was used. TCRdb fed the 5' RACE reads into MiXCR, producing one record per CDR3 protein. Among roughly 470,000 distinct CDR3 sequences, roughly 27% were seen once, and the ten largest hold approximately 1%. J is TRBJ2-2 and V is TRBV2, with D unresolved. The sequence was collected from a male donor with ankylosing spondylitis. Sequenced: blood, either unsorted or a sorted T cell fraction (not recorded which). The CDR3 nucleotides are TGTGCCAGCAGCGTAGATAACACCGGGGAGCTGTTTTTT. Amino acid sequence: CASSVDNTGELFF. The full variable domain, completed using reference TRBV2 and TRBJ2-2, is EPEVTQTPSHQVTQMGQEVILRCVPISNHLYFYWYRQILGQKVEFLVSFYNNEISEKSEIFDDQFSVERPDGSNFTLKIRSTKLEDSAMYFCASSVDNTGELFFGEGSRLTVL.